This T cell receptor beta chain was sequenced in a study of human T cells and chemical hapten exposure. Time point meaning: patch test 2, 6 weeks after DPC sensitization. Treatment of the sample: therapeutic diphenylcyclopropenone sensitization with weekly scalp DPC. Germline V CDR1 and CDR2: SGHVS, FNYEAQ. This CDR3 is built from 14 residues. The ends lost 5 bases at V and 8 bases at J; junction bases unmatched: 9. TCRdb itself ran the RACE reads through MiXCR, one entry per CDR3 protein. The data contain about 380,000 distinct CDR3 sequences, around 6% of them singletons. The genes are TRBV7-6 and TRBJ2-1, with TRBD1 identical over 7 bases. The TCR sequence derives from a woman aged 18 to 35 with alopecia areata. Some clones in this sample may be carry-over from other donors' samples. The sequenced sample was whole blood, obtained in connection with sensitization to the hapten diphenylcyclopropenone (DPC). Here the CDR3 reads CASSPGKTGHEQFF. CDR3 DNA sequence: TGTGCCAGCAGCCCCGGAAAGACAGGGCATGAGCAGTTCTTC.